Listed below are T cell receptor beta chains from one sample, sequenced in a study of cytomegalovirus exposure and HLA in healthy donors. Generated by immunoSEQ multiplex PCR, the TCRdb table keeps only in-frame clones and is missing some. The table records approximately 150,000 clones, about 71% of them present only once. Source material: PBMCs. Source of these receptors: a woman in her twenties or thirties in good health and CMV-seronegative. The conserved cysteine and the conserved F or W are not part of the CDR3 here. For some rows the clone size is stated as once, few or many, or as a class when expanded; others skip it.

V,size,CDR3
TRBV7-9,.,ASSYTSGGYNEQF
TRBV7-3,.,ASSYQEGGEQF
TRBV28,.,ASSLFAGGYYEQY
TRBV29-1,.,SVYSSLNEKLF
TRBV20-1,.,SASFGGELF
TRBV19,.,ASSIYRGPGYGYT
TRBV7-3,.,ASSLRTGELF
TRBV27,.,ASSLWEGFDEQY
TRBV7-8,.,ASSFGLAGLYEQY
TRBV7-9,.,ASSLPQGSTEAF
TRBV6-6,.,ASSYFGGPYGYT
TRBV18,.,ASSPGLQETQY
TRBV5-1,.,ASSLAAGGLGEQF
TRBV7-2,.,ASSPGTGGAIDTQY
TRBV29-1,.,STSTGWDTEAF
TRBV7-9,.,SSSRGLAGETDTQY
TRBV9,.,ASSVGGLSEQY
TRBV19,once,ASSAWRRVDQPQH
TRBV2,.,ASSQNRDHGNTIY
TRBV18,once,ASSPVGQDTEAF
TRBV6-5,once,ASSSGDTQY
TRBV5-4,.,ASSPGQGESEQY
TRBV7-8,.,ASSLHRQGRLPNEKLF
TRBV27,few,ASSLTISGANVLT
TRBV29-1,.,SVPRGSTDTQY
TRBV11-3,few,ASSLSGPLGEQF
TRBV7-2,.,ASSIAPPLSTDTQY
TRBV6-1,once,ASSEPGQNNQPQH
TRBV7-6,.,ASSYGTSGGQTYNEQF
TRBV6-6,.,ASSPEDRGQETQY
TRBV4-3,.,ASSLSTSGSGDTQY
TRBV25-1,.,ASSESRGGGEKLF
TRBV19,.,ASSHEQAPQETQY
TRBV7-2,.,ASSERAASGSENEQF
TRBV12-1,.,ASSFVAEKETQY
TRBV30,once,AWSEGGVSYNEQF
TRBV27,.,ASSFAPGTTYEQY
TRBV27,.,ASSTERRGPQH
TRBV7-2,.,ASSRGGRDEQY
TRBV7-6,.,ASSPGQGDHLNAEAF
TRBV6-5,.,ASSYGTGGGGYT
TRBV4-3,.,ASSRIRGLTDTQY
TRBV30,.,AWGGGPTGELF
TRBV7-2,.,ASSELAGGPSFGETQY
TRBV7-6,.,ASSSYSGGYEQY
TRBV7-2,.,ASSLRGGNQPQH
TRBV5-1,.,ASSLDGYSNQPQH
TRBV11-2,few,ASSLADRNYGYT
TRBV9,.,ASSPGGGGLPYEQY
TRBV5-4,.,ASRSNTGELF
TRBV28,.,ASSFRQGPYEQY